This T cell receptor beta chain was retrieved from a study of T cells in Graves' hyperthyroidism and ophthalmopathy. Ophthalmopathy patients had moderate-to-severe active disease, CAS ≥3, NOSPECS ≥4, and disease duration under 3 months. The diagnostic basis comprised clinical symptoms, serum thyroxine and TRAb, thyroid ultrasound and orbital computed tomography. The PBMCs studied were ones that came from around 10 ml fresh peripheral blood. Per germline, CDR1 SGHVS and CDR2 FQNEAQ. CDR3 length: 15 residues. Trimming removed 1 base at V and 2 bases at J, with 12 bases between. The source material, RNA transcripts, was used to amplify TCR beta CDR3 regions. The primer set for the first-round RT-PCR of the TCR CDR3 was HTBI. TCRdb re-analysed the multiplex PCR reads in MiXCR, keeping a single row per CDR3 protein. The repertoire consists of over 400,000 distinct CDR3 sequences, with approximately 23% occurring once and the leading ten covering about 53%.

This sequence was found in a woman aged 70-85 years with Graves' ophthalmopathy. The rearrangement joins TRBV7-8 to TRBJ2-7, with D uncertain. The sequenced material came from blood. CDR3: CASSLGAAFTYEQYF. DNA for the CDR3: TGTGCCAGCAGCTTAGGGGCAGCCTTTACCTACGAGCAGTACTTC.